The clone carrying this T cell receptor (beta chain) was counted between two and nine times. Its antigen remains unknown. The CDR3 runs to 13 residues. Germline loops: CDR1 MGHRA, CDR2 YSYEKL. The ends were cut back, 4 bases at V and 8 bases at J, with 11 bases in the middle. Specified time point: sample taken at primary tumor resection. TCRdb independently ran MiXCR on the 5' RACE reads; one entry per CDR3 protein. The sample lists fewer than 3,500 distinct CDR3 sequences, 6.5% to 8% occurring once. This entry is derived from a study of spatial heterogeneity in lung cancer. Study findings and constraints: Expanded alpha and beta TCR counts within tumors tracked tumor mutation counts.

This TCR came from a female donor with early-stage non-small cell lung cancer. The chain couples TRBV4-1 to TRBJ1-4; no firm D call. The starting material was lung tumor tissue, obtained at surgery. The CDR3 DNA is TGCGCCAGCAGCCGAGGCCCAGAGGAAAAACTGTTTTTT. Its translation is CASSRGPEEKLFF.